This T cell receptor (beta chain) was sequenced in a study of OX40 agonist ivuxolimab in advanced cancers. The wider study: Males comprised 70% to 85% of the group, whose mean age was approximately 60 years (range 23 to 79). Three dose-escalation patients had partial responses: one with hepatocellular carcinoma and two with cutaneous melanoma.

Autoimmune disease history or systemic immunosuppression barred patients. Some clones are missing from TCRdb's copy, which holds only in-frame ones; the method was immunoSEQ multiplex PCR. The profile shows 30,000 to 40,000 clones, roughly 79% of them singletons. V was shortened by 6 bases and J by 5 bases, with 16 bases between the two germline ends. The CDR3 sequence is 14 residues long. The germline CDR1 and CDR2 sequences are LNHDA and SQIVND (reference sequence). V usage is TRBV19 and J usage is TRBJ1-2; no definite D call. This clonotype was sampled from an adult with an advanced solid tumor such as melanoma, head and neck, liver or kidney cancer. The sample consisted of CD4+ or CD8+ T cells sorted from blood, taken in a trial of the OX40 agonist ivuxolimab. Here the CDR3 DNA reads TGTGCCAGTAGACAATCCCGCAGCTTTTATGGCTACACCTTC. It codes for CASRQSRSFYGYTF.